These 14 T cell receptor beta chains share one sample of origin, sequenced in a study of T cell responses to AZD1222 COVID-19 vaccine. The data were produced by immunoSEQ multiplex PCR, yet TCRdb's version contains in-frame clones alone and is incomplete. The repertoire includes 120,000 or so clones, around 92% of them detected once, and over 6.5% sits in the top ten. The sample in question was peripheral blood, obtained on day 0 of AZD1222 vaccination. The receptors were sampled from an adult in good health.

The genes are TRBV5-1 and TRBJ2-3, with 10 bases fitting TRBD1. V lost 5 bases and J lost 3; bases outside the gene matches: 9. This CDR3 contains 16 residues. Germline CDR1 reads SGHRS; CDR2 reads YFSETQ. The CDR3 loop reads CASRPVPGQGTDTQYF. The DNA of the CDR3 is TGCGCCAGCAGACCAGTACCGGGACAGGGGACAGATACGCAGTATTTT.

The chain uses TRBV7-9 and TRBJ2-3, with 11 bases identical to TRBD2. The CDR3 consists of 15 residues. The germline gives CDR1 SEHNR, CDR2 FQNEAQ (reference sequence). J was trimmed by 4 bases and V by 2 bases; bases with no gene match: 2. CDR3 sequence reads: CASSLTSGGADTQYF. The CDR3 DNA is TGTGCCAGCAGCTTAACTAGCGGGGGAGCAGATACGCAGTATTTT.

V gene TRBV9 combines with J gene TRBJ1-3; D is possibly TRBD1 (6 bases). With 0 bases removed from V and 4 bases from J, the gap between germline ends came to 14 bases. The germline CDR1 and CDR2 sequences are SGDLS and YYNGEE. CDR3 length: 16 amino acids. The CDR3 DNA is TGTGCCAGCAGCGTAGCCCCTTGGGGGCAAGGAAACACCATATATTTT. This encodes CASSVAPWGQGNTIYF.

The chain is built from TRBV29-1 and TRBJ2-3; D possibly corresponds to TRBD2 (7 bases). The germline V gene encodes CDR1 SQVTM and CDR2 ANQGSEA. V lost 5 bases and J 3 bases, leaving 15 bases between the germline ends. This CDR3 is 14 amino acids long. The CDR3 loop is CSVRRGQGTDTQYF. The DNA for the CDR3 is TGCAGCGTTAGGCGGGGGCAGGGGACAGATACGCAGTATTTT.

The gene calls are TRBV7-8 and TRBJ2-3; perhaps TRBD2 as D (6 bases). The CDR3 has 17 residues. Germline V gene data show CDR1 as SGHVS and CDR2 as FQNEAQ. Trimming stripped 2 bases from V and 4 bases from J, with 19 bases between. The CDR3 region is CASSLPSQRVWADTQYF. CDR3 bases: TGTGCCAGCAGCTTACCGTCCCAGCGGGTCTGGGCAGATACGCAGTATTTT.

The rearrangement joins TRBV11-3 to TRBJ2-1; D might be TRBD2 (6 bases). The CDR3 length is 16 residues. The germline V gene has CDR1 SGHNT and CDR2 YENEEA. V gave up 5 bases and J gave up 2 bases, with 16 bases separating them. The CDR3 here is CASSRIKGGAYNEQFF. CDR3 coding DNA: TGTGCCAGCAGCCGAATTAAGGGAGGTGCCTACAATGAGCAGTTCTTC.

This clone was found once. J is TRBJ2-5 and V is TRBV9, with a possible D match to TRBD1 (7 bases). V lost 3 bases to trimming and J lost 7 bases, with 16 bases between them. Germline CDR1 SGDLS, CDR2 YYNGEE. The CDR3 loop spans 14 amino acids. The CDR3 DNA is TGTGCCAGCAGCGATCAGACAGGGAGGCGGACCCAGTACTTC. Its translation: CASSDQTGRRTQYF.

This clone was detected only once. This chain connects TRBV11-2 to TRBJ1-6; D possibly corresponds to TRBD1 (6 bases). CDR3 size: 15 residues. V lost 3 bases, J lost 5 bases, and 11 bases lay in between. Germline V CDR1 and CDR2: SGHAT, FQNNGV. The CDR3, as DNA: TGTGCCAGCAGCTTTACAGGGTATGATAATTCACCCCTCCACTTT. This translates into CASSFTGYDNSPLHF.

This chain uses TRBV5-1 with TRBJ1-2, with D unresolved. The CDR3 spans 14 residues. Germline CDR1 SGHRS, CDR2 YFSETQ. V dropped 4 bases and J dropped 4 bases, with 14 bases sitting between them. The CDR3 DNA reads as TGCGCCAGCAGCCCAGGTCGGGGTAGCTATGGCTACACCTTC. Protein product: CASSPGRGSYGYTF.

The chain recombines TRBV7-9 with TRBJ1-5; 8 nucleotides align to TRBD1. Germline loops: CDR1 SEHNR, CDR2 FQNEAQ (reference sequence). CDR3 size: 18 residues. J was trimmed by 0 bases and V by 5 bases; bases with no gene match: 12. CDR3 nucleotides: TGTGCCAGCAGCCTAGGACAGGGTGGGGTTTATAGCAATCAGCCCCAGCATTTT. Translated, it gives CASSLGQGGVYSNQPQHF.

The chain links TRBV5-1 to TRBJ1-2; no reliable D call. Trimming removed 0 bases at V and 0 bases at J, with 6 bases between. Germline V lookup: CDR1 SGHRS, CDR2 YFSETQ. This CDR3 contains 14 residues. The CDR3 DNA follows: TGCGCCAGCAGCTTGGGACCGCCTAACTATGGCTACACCTTC. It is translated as CASSLGPPNYGYTF.

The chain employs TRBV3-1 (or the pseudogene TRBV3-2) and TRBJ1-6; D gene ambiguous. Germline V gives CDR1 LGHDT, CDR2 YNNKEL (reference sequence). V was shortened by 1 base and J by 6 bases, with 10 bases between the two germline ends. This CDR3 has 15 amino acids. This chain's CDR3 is CASSQGAVSNSPLHF. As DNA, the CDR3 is TGTGCCAGCAGCCAAGGGGCGGTCAGTAATTCACCCCTCCACTTT.

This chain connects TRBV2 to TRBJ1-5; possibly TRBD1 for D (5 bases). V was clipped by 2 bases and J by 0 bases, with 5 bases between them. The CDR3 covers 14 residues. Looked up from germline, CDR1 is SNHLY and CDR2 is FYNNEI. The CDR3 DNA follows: TGTGCCAGCAGTGAAAGGGGTAGCAATCAGCCCCAGCATTTT. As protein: CASSERGSNQPQHF.

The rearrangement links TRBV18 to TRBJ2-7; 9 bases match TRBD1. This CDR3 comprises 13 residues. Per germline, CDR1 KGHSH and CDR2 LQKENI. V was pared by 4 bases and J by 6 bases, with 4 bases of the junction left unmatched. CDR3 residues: CASSRDRASEQYF. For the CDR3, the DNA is TGTGCCAGCTCACGGGACAGGGCATCCGAGCAGTACTTC.